This TCR beta chain was found in a study of shared clonotypes between healthy human individuals. Study-level background: Plates per donor: three CD4 naive, three CD4 memory, two CD8 naive, one CD8 memory.

Study observations and caveats: In having few donors, the study represented limited genetic and exposure-history diversity.

V lost 2 bases and J lost 7, with 16 bases in between. Per germline, CDR1 SGHTA and CDR2 FQGTGA. The CDR3 extends over 15 amino acids. Worth noting for this clone: Its specificity is not known.

Profiled with immunoSEQ multiplex PCR; TCRdb holds only in-frame clones, not every one. The repertoire holds 2 million to 3 million clones, with 80% to 95% as singletons. This clonotype was obtained from a man between 18 and 29 years old in good health. Some clones in this sample may be carry-over from other donors' samples. Sequencing was performed on naive CD4+ T cells from PBMCs. Subset specified: CD45RA+ positively selected. V and J are TRBV7-3 and TRBJ2-3; D not resolved. CDR3 bases: TGTGCCAGCAGCTTAGGCCCTTACGCCTTAAATACGCAGTATTTT. This gives the protein CASSLGPYALNTQYF.